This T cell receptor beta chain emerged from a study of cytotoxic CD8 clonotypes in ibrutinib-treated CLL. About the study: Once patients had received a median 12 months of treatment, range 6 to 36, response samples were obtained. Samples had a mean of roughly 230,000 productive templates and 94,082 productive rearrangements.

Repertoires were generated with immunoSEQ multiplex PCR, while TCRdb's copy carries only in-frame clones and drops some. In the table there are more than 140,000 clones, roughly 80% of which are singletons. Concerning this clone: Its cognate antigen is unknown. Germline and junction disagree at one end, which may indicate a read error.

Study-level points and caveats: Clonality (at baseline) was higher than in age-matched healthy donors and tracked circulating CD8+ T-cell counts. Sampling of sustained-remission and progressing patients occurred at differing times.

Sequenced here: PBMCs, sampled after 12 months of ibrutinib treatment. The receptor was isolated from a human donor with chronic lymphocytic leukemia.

In DNA form, the CDR3 reads TGTGCCCGGAGGGAACCTTACAGGAGATCCTACAATGAGCAGTTCTTC. It is translated as CARREPYRRSYNEQFF. The rearrangement uses TRBV30 and TRBJ2-1; TRBD2 is a possible D gene (6 bases). CDR1 is GTSNPN and CDR2 is SVGIG in the germline V gene (reference sequence). This CDR3 spans 16 amino acids. The full variable domain, with the rest looked up from reference TRBV30 and TRBJ2-1, is SQTIHQWPATLVQPVGSPLSLECTVEGTSNPNLYWYRQAAGRGLQLLFYSVGIGQISSEVPQNLSASRPQDRQFILSSKKLLLSDSGFYLCARREPYRRSYNEQFFGPGTRLTVL.